This record looks at one T cell receptor beta chain sequence and its context. The entry originates in a study of shared clonotypes between healthy human individuals. Only Caucasian adults living in Nashville, Tennessee served as donors. Assay execution took place at the deep level. Data came from immunoSEQ multiplex PCR; TCRdb stores just in-frame clones and leaves some out. The sample lists 2,500,000 or so clones; 85% to 95% were seen once. Trimming pared 2 bases from V and 2 bases from J, leaving 12 bases between. Germline CDR1 reads SGHRS; CDR2 reads YFSETQ. The CDR3 contains 15 residues. Sequencing used naive CD4+ T cells sorted from blood. Regarding subset: CD45RA+ positively selected. The chain employs TRBV5-1 and TRBJ2-3, with a weak D call TRBD1 (5 bases). This TCR was recovered from a man younger than 35 in good health. The CDR3 DNA sequence: TGCGCCAGCAGCTTCGGACATGGATTCACAGATACGCAGTATTTT. This gives the protein CASSFGHGFTDTQYF.